This T cell receptor (beta chain) was documented in a study of shared clonotypes between healthy human individuals. Across the study: There were three CD4 naive, three CD4 memory, two CD8 naive and one CD8 memory plates per donor. Findings and limits, study-wide: Larger estimated richness was generally recorded for naive subsets relative to memory subsets.

The germline V gene encodes CDR1 LGHNA and CDR2 YSLEER. The CDR3 runs to 17 residues. J lost 6 bases, V lost 2 bases, and 11 bases had no gene match. Every subset's genomic DNA went evenly onto several immunoSEQ plates. The data were produced by immunoSEQ multiplex PCR, yet TCRdb's version contains in-frame clones alone and is incomplete. The sample yields some 2.1 million clones, less than 95% seen once. About this clone itself: No antigen is known for it.

The naive CD8 population came from CD45RO-negative cells selected for CCR7, without terminally differentiated effector memory CD45RA+ cells. The rearrangement links TRBV4-3 to TRBJ2-2; 8 bases agree with TRBD1. Sequencing used naive CD8+ T cells sorted from blood. The clonotype originates from a man in his late teens or twenties in good health. The CDR3: CASSQHFGQGRAGELFF. In nucleotides, the CDR3 is TGCGCCAGCAGCCAACATTTTGGACAGGGCAGGGCCGGGGAGCTGTTTTTT.